This TCR beta chain stems from a study of cytomegalovirus exposure and HLA in healthy donors. The CDR3 extends over 15 amino acids. This clone came up many times. PCR employed 60 Vbeta and 13 Jbeta primers. The assay was immunoSEQ multiplex PCR, and TCRdb's table has in-frame clones only and misses some. Counted here are about 160,000 clones, about three quarters occurring once; the ten biggest clones make up approximately 3%. The sequenced sample was PBMCs. The V and J genes are TRBV21-1 and TRBJ1-1; the table gives TRBD1 as D, unverified against the DNA. TRBV21-1 is flagged as a pseudogene. The sequence was collected from a woman between 40 and 55 years old in good health and CMV-seronegative. This CDR3 reads CASKGGSDGNTEAFF. DNA of the CDR3: TGTGCCAGCAAAGGGGGCAGCGACGGGAACACTGAAGCTTTCTTT.